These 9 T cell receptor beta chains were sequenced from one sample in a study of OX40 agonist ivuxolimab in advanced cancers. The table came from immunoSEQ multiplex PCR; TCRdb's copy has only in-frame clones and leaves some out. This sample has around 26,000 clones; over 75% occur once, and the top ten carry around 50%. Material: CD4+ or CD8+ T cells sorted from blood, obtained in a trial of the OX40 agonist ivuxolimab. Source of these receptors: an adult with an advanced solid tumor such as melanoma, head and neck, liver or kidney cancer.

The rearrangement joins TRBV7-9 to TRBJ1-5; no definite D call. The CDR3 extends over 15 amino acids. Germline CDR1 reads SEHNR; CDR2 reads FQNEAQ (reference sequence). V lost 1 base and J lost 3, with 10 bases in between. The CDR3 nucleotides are TGTGCCAGCAGCTTAGGTGAAGGATTCAATCAGCCCCAGCATTTT. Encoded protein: CASSLGEGFNQPQHF.

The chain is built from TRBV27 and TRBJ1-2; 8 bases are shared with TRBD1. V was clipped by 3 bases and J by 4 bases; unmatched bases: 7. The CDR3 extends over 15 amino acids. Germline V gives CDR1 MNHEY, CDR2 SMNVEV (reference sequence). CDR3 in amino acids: CASSFLGTGPYGYTF. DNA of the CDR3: TGTGCCAGCAGTTTCTTAGGGACAGGTCCCTATGGCTACACCTTC.

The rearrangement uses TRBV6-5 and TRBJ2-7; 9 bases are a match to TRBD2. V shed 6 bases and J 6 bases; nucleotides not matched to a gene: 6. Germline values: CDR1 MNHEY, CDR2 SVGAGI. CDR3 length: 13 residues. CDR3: CASRGGGAAEQYF. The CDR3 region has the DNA TGTGCCAGCAGAGGCGGGGGGGCCGCCGAGCAGTACTTC.

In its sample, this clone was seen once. The CDR3 loop is CASSSGQGALPSPLHF. DNA for the CDR3: TGTGCCAGCAGCTCCGGACAGGGGGCGCTTCCCTCACCCCTCCACTTT. The chain employs TRBV9 and TRBJ1-6, with TRBD1 identical over 11 bases. V trimming: 4 bases; J trimming: 10 bases; junction bases outside the gene matches: 10. Germline CDR1 and CDR2: SGDLS and YYNGEE. The CDR3 is 16 amino acids.

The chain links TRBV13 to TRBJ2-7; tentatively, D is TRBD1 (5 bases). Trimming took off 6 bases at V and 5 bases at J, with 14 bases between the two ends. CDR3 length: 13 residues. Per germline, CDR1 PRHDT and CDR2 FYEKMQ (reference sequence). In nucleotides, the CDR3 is TGTGCCAGCAGTGAACCCCAGGGTGACGAGCAGTACTTC. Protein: CASSEPQGDEQYF.

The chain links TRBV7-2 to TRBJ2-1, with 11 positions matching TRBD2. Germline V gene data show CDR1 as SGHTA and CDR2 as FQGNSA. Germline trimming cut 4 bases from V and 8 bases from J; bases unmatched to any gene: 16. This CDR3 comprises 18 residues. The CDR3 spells CASSSLAGGREGAHEQFF. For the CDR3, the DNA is TGTGCCAGCAGCTCTCTAGCGGGGGGACGTGAGGGAGCCCATGAGCAGTTCTTC.

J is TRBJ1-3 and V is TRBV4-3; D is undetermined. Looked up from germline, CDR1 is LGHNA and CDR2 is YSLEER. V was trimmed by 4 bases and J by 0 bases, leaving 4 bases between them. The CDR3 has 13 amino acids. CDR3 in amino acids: CASSPVSGNTIYF. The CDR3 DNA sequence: TGCGCCAGCAGCCCCGTCTCTGGAAACACCATATATTTT.

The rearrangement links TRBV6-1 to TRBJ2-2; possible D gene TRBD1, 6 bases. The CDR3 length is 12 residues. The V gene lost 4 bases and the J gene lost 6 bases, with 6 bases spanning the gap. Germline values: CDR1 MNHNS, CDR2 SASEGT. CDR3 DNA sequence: TGTGCCAGCAGTGGACAGGCCGGGGAGCTGTTTTTT. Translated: CASSGQAGELFF.

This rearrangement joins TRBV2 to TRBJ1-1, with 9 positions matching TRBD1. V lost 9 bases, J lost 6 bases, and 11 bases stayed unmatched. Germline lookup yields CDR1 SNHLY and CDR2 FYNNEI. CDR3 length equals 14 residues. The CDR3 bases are TGTGCCAGGTACCGGGACAGGGATTATGCTGAAGCTTTCTTT. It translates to CARYRDRDYAEAFF.